This entry features one T cell receptor beta chain sequence. This specimen belongs to a study of blood T cell repertoires in COVID-19. Study details: Researchers got acute and convalescent COVID-19 samples from the United States, Italy and Spain.

This CDR3 spans 15 amino acids. Germline CDR1 SGDLS, CDR2 YYNGEE. The ends were cut back, 6 bases at V and 4 bases at J, with 18 bases in the middle. Only in-frame clones appear in the TCRdb table, and some are missing; sequencing was by immunoSEQ multiplex PCR. This sample has about 220,000 clones, with 80% to 90% found just once. This sequence was found in a woman between 55 and 75 years old who had recovered from COVID-19. Sequenced sample: peripheral blood. The chain has TRBV9 and TRBJ2-3; TRBD2 might be the D (5 bases). The DNA of the CDR3 is TGTGCCAGCAACACTCTAGCTTCGGGTGCAGATACGCAGTATTTT. Encoded protein: CASNTLASGADTQYF.